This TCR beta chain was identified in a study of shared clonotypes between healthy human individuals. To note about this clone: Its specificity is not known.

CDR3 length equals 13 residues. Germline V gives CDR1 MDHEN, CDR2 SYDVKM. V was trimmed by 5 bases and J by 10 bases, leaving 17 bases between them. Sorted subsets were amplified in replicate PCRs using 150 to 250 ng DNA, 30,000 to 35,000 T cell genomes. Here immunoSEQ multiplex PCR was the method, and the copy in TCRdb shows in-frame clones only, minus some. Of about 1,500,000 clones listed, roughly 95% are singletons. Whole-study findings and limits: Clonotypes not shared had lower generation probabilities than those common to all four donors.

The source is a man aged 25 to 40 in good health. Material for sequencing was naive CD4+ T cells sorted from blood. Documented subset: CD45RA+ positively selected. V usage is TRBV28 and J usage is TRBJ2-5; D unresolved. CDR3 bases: TGTGCCAGCAGTCTTCCTTCGGTTCGAGACCAGTACTTC. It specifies CASSLPSVRDQYF.